One sample yielded the 3 T cell receptor beta chains listed below, sequenced in a study of T cells in women clearing cervical HPV infection. Measured with immunoSEQ multiplex PCR; TCRdb has only the in-frame clones, and not every one. The table for this sample gives 20,000 or so clones. Sequencing used blood buffy coat. These receptor sequences come from a woman aged 18-69 years with a cervical HPV16 infection that either progressed to CIN3+ or cleared (not recorded which).

Regarding this clone: Sequence at one end of the junction differs from germline and may be a read error. The read terminates 3 residues before the CDR3 end, so the remaining end is supplied by the germline J gene. Other nucleotide sequences from this sample produce the same CDR3. This chain connects TRBV19 to TRBJ2-1; no clear D gene. CDR1 and CDR2 (germline): LNHDA, SQIVND (reference sequence). The CDR3 runs to 13 residues. The CDR3 spells CARSITGNNEQFF. The CDR3 bases that were read are TGTGCCAGGAGTATCACGGGTAACAATGAG. Variable domain in full (rest from reference TRBV19 and TRBJ2-1): DGGITQSPKYLFRKEGQNVTLSCEQNLNHDAMYWYRQDPGQGLRLIYYSQIVNDFQKGDIAEGYSVSREKKESFPLTVTSAQKNPTAFYLCARSITGNNEQFFGPGTRLTVL.

A note on this clone: The read halts 3 residues ahead of the CDR3 end, with the missing end drawn from the germline J gene. The V call is TRBV7-9, the J call TRBJ2-3, with 7 bases that match TRBD1. The germline CDR1 and CDR2 sequences are SEHNR and FQNEAQ (reference sequence). CDR3 length: 14 residues. CDR3 region: CASSFGQVKETQYF. The sequenced CDR3 bases are TGTGCCAGCAGCTTCGGACAGGTCAAAGAGACG.

On this clone: The missing CDR3 end, 3 residues past where the read stops, is filled in from the germline J gene. The V gene is TRBV12-3 or TRBV12-4, the J gene TRBJ1-6; 8 bases line up with TRBD1. CDR3 size: 15 residues. V lost 2 bases, J lost 9 bases, and 6 bases stayed unmatched. The part of the CDR3 DNA that was read is TGTGCCAGCAGTTTAATCGGACAGGGAACTTCACCC. Residues: CASSLIGQGTSP. From start to end, the CDR3 is CASSLIGQGTSPLHF.